The clone carrying this TCR beta chain was counted a few times. Its antigen is unidentified. Clones were sequenced by immunoSEQ multiplex PCR, and TCRdb holds only the in-frame ones, with some missing. The sample includes some 130,000 clones, approximately 94% of them seen just once. This sample was taken from a study of graft-versus-host responses after intestinal transplantation. Trimming removed 4 bases from V and 3 bases from J, with 13 bases in between. The CDR3 runs to 15 residues. Germline lookup yields CDR1 SGHRS and CDR2 YFSETQ. The source was unstimulated CD4+ T cells sorted from spleen or lymph node cells, collected before intestinal transplant. The chain joins TRBV5-1 to TRBJ2-2; no firm D call. The receptor comes from a human donor who received an intestinal transplant. The CDR3 is CASSRIRPDTGELFF. The CDR3 DNA reads as TGCGCCAGCAGCCGCATTCGGCCGGACACCGGGGAGCTGTTTTTT.